One and the same sample provided the 16 T cell receptor beta chains below, sequenced in a study of CD8+ T cells in alopecia areata. Once RNA had been extracted, it was reverse transcribed into cDNA to act as the sequencing template. The method was immunoSEQ multiplex PCR; TCRdb's version includes in-frame clones alone and lacks a portion of them. This table has some 150,000 clones, roughly 80% appearing once. The treatment here: oral pan-JAK inhibitor, 5-10 mg twice daily. Source: CD8+ T cells sorted from blood, taken at week 4, from a patient treated with tofacitinib. All receptors come from a human donor with alopecia areata.

The V call is TRBV4-1, the J call TRBJ2-3; the match to TRBD2 covers 11 bases. This CDR3 is 15 amino acids long. Trimming removed 4 bases from V and 3 bases from J; junction bases left unmatched: 3. Germline V lookup: CDR1 MGHRA, CDR2 YSYEKL. CDR3 sequence (DNA): TGCGCCAGCAGCCTGGGACTAGCGGAGACAGATACGCAGTATTTT. Translating gives CASSLGLAETDTQYF.

The CDR3 reads CAWTWGYEQYF. The CDR3 nucleotides are TGTGCCTGGACTTGGGGGTACGAGCAGTACTTC. This chain links TRBV30 with TRBJ2-7; D tentatively fits TRBD1 or TRBD2 (5 bases each). CDR1 and CDR2 from the germline V gene are GTSNPN and SVGIG (reference sequence). Trimming took 4 bases from V and 4 from J, leaving 8 bases between them. The CDR3 has 11 residues. Full variable domain (outside the CDR3, taken from reference TRBV30 and TRBJ2-7): SQTIHQWPATLVQPVGSPLSLECTVEGTSNPNLYWYRQAAGRGLQLLFYSVGIGQISSEVPQNLSASRPQDRQFILSSKKLLLSDSGFYLCAWTWGYEQYFGPGTRLTVT.

The chain couples TRBV29-1 to TRBJ2-1, with D possibly called TRBD1 or TRBD2 (5 bases each). CDR1 and CDR2 from the germline V gene are SQVTM and ANQGSEA. V was cut by 5 bases and J by 10 bases, with 9 bases left in between. The CDR3 is made up of 10 amino acids. The CDR3 DNA reads TGCAGCGTTTCGGGGCCCGAGCAGTTCTTC. As protein: CSVSGPEQFF.

This clone showed up just a few times. This sequence joins TRBV11-2 and TRBJ2-7; 12 nucleotides agree with TRBD2. V lost 6 bases and J lost 0; bases outside the gene matches: 6. The CDR3 has 16 residues. Germline loops: CDR1 SGHAT, CDR2 FQNNGV. This chain's CDR3 is CASSRGLAGFSYEQYF. DNA of the CDR3: TGTGCCAGCAGTCGTGGACTAGCGGGGTTCTCCTACGAGCAGTACTTC.

The V and J genes are TRBV27 and TRBJ2-7; D is possibly TRBD1 or TRBD2 (5 bases each). CDR3 length: 14 amino acids. The germline V gene encodes CDR1 MNHEY and CDR2 SMNVEV (reference sequence). Trimming stripped 1 base from V and 2 bases from J, with 9 bases between. The CDR3 reads CASSLFGGPYEQYF. The CDR3 DNA reads TGTGCCAGCAGTTTATTTGGGGGTCCCTACGAGCAGTACTTC.

The gene calls are TRBV13 and TRBJ2-5; D is uncertain. CDR3 size: 13 residues. V lost 3 bases to trimming and J lost 4 bases, with 9 bases between them. Germline assignment: CDR1 PRHDT and CDR2 FYEKMQ (reference sequence). The CDR3 nucleotides read TGTGCCAGCAGCTTCCACGCAGTAGAGACCCAGTACTTC. Protein product: CASSFHAVETQYF.

The V call is TRBV28, the J call TRBJ2-1, with a possible D match to TRBD1 (6 bases). Germline V gene data show CDR1 as MDHEN and CDR2 as SYDVKM. The germline V and J ends were trimmed by 6 bases and 0 bases, with 18 bases remaining between them. There are 17 residues in the CDR3. The CDR3 DNA follows: TGTGCCAGCAGCCTGGGACACCGTCTTCGCTCCTACAATGAGCAGTTCTTC. It yields the protein CASSLGHRLRSYNEQFF.

The chain joins TRBV29-1 to TRBJ1-3; D remains ambiguous. In germline, CDR1 is SQVTM, CDR2 ANQGSEA. V lost 6 bases and J lost 1, with 10 bases in between. The CDR3 has 13 residues. The CDR3 DNA is TGCAGCGTACCCGCACAGTCTGGAAACACCATATATTTT. Its protein is CSVPAQSGNTIYF.

V and J are TRBV7-9 and TRBJ2-7, with D unclear. The CDR3 loop spans 13 amino acids. V was cut by 5 bases and J by 4 bases, with 12 bases left in between. In germline, CDR1 is SEHNR, CDR2 FQNEAQ (reference sequence). The CDR3 sequence: CASSAPSGYEQYF. CDR3 sequence (DNA): TGTGCCAGCAGCGCACCCTCTGGATACGAGCAGTACTTC.

V gene TRBV7-2 combines with J gene TRBJ2-4; the match to TRBD2 covers 10 bases. Germline V gene sequence: CDR1 SGHTA, CDR2 FQGNSA. After removal of 0 bases from V and 8 bases from J, the junction contained 7 bases not matched to a gene. CDR3 length: 16 residues. The DNA of the CDR3 is TGTGCCAGCAGCTTAGCCCCTAGCGGGGGTTTATACATTCAGTACTTC. The encoded protein is CASSLAPSGGLYIQYF. The entire variable domain, with the rest obtained from reference TRBV7-2 and TRBJ2-4, is as follows: GAGVSQSPSNKVTEKGKDVELRCDPISGHTALYWYRQSLGQGLEFLIYFQGNSAPDKSGLPSDRFSAERTGGSVSTLTIQRTQQEDSAVYLCASSLAPSGGLYIQYFGAGTRLSVL.

This clone was counted between two and nine times. J is TRBJ2-5 and V is TRBV15; D gene uncertain. This CDR3 contains 14 residues. Trimming stripped 0 bases from V and 0 bases from J, with 5 bases between. Germline V gene sequence: CDR1 LNHNV, CDR2 YYDKDF (reference sequence). The CDR3 spells CATSREGNQETQYF. The CDR3 coding sequence is TGTGCCACCAGCAGAGAGGGCAACCAAGAGACCCAGTACTTC. Full variable domain (rest looked up from reference TRBV15 and TRBJ2-5): DAMVIQNPRYQVTQFGKPVTLSCSQTLNHNVMYWYQQKSSQAPKLLFHYYDKDFNNEADTPDNFQSRRPNTSFCFLDIRSPGLGDTAMYLCATSREGNQETQYFGPGTRLLVL.

V and J are TRBV4-2 and TRBJ1-6; D is undetermined. The length of the CDR3 is 15 residues. Germline V gene data show CDR1 as LGHNA and CDR2 as YNFKEQ. The V end lost 0 bases, the J end lost 5 bases, and 8 bases lay between the germline ends. CDR3 sequence: CASSQEPKNNSPLHF. DNA for the CDR3: TGTGCCAGCAGCCAAGAGCCTAAAAATAATTCACCCCTCCACTTT.

This clone showed up just once. This chain uses TRBV4-1 with TRBJ2-2, with a weak D call TRBD2 (5 bases). Trimming stripped 1 base from V and 3 bases from J, with 9 bases between. CDR1 is MGHRA and CDR2 is YSYEKL in the germline V gene. This CDR3 region has 15 residues. The CDR3 loop reads CASSQAGLYTGELFF. CDR3 nucleotide sequence: TGCGCCAGCAGCCAAGCTGGACTTTACACCGGGGAGCTGTTTTTT.

As regards this clone: Germline and junction disagree at one end, which may indicate a read error. The V gene is TRBV7-7, the J gene TRBJ2-5; D may be TRBD2 (5 bases). Germline V CDR1 and CDR2: SSHAT, FNYEAQ (reference sequence). This CDR3 region has 14 residues. DNA of the CDR3: TGTGCTAGCAGCTTCTCCTTCTCGGGGGAGACCCAGTACTTC. This encodes CASSFSFSGETQYF.

This chain connects TRBV4-3 to TRBJ2-5; D might be TRBD1 or TRBD2, each matching 5 bases. The CDR3 has 13 amino acids. Germline V CDR1 and CDR2: LGHNA, YSLEER. V lost 4 bases to trimming and J lost 1 base, with 7 bases between them. CDR3 in amino acids: CASSLGAQETQYF. CDR3 coding DNA: TGCGCCAGCAGCCTCGGGGCCCAAGAGACCCAGTACTTC.

The chain uses TRBV7-8 and TRBJ2-7; 10 nucleotides match TRBD2. The V and J ends lost 5 bases and 2 bases, in that order; junction bases with no gene match: 9. This CDR3 contains 16 residues. Germline-derived CDR1 and CDR2 are SGHVS and FQNEAQ. The CDR3 DNA reads TGTGCCAGCAGCCCGGACTTCAGCGGGGGGGCCTACGAGCAGTACTTC. Residues: CASSPDFSGGAYEQYF. Full variable domain (missing parts from reference TRBV7-8 and TRBJ2-7): GAGVSQSPRYKVAKRGQDVALRCDPISGHVSLFWYQQALGQGPEFLTYFQNEAQLDKSGLPSDRFFAERPEGSVSTLKIQRTQQEDSAVYLCASSPDFSGGAYEQYFGPGTRLTVT.